Below, 20 T cell receptor beta chains from the same sample are listed, as sequenced in a study of shared clonotypes between healthy human individuals. TCRdb keeps only in-frame clones here, not all; method: immunoSEQ multiplex PCR. The sample carries some 2,000,000 clones, around 95% recorded once. The sequenced material came from naive CD4+ T cells sorted from blood. Regarding subset: CD45RA+ positively selected. These receptors all come from a man between 18 and 29 years old in good health.

This chain links TRBV5-1 with TRBJ2-4; D is uncertain. This CDR3 comprises 16 residues. Germline CDR1 is SGHRS and CDR2 is YFSETQ. Trimming removed 0 bases at V and 0 bases at J, with 10 bases between. The CDR3 nucleotides are TGCGCCAGCAGCTTGGTAGGAGCGCTAGCCAAAAACATTCAGTACTTC. Translation: CASSLVGALAKNIQYF.

This chain joins TRBV7-9 and TRBJ2-3, with 9 bases matching TRBD1. Germline trimming cut 8 bases from V and 3 bases from J; bases unmatched to any gene: 0. This CDR3 has 12 residues. The V gene's germline CDR1 is SEHNR and CDR2 FQNEAQ (reference sequence). The CDR3 DNA follows: TGTGCCAGCGACAGGGGGACAGATACGCAGTATTTT. Amino acids: CASDRGTDTQYF.

V and J are TRBV19 and TRBJ1-2, with D maybe TRBD1 (5 bases). V was shortened by 10 bases and J by 4 bases, with 16 bases between the two germline ends. The CDR3 length is 13 residues. Per germline, CDR1 LNHDA and CDR2 SQIVND (reference sequence). This CDR3 reads CATRDGGAYGYTF. CDR3 DNA sequence: TGTGCCACCCGGGACGGAGGAGCCTATGGCTACACCTTC.

The rearrangement links TRBV10-3 to TRBJ1-1; no firm D call. The CDR3 consists of 15 residues. The germline V gene encodes CDR1 ENHRY and CDR2 SYGVKD. Trimming left V 4 bases short and J 4 bases short, with 16 bases between. In nucleotides, the CDR3 is TGTGCCATCAGTGTCGGTCGACCTGGGCTCACTGAAGCTTTCTTT. Translated: CAISVGRPGLTEAFF.

With respect to this clone: Other DNA variants within this sample encode the same CDR3. This rearrangement joins TRBV7-2 to TRBJ2-5; D remains ambiguous. Germline V gene data show CDR1 as SGHTA and CDR2 as FQGNSA. Between the trimmed V and J ends, which lost 1 base and 2 bases, there was a span of 8 bases. The CDR3 totals 14 residues. This chain's CDR3 is CASSLGGWQETQYF. As DNA, the CDR3 is TGTGCCAGCAGCTTAGGTGGCTGGCAAGAGACCCAGTACTTC.

The chain joins TRBV15 to TRBJ2-7; the D is unclear. This CDR3 comprises 14 residues. Trimming took off 1 base at V and 0 bases at J, with 7 bases between the two ends. Germline assignment: CDR1 LNHNV and CDR2 YYDKDF (reference sequence). CDR3: CATSRGFSSYEQYF. In DNA form, the CDR3 reads TGTGCCACCAGCAGAGGGTTTAGCTCCTACGAGCAGTACTTC. Full variable domain (outside the CDR3, taken from reference TRBV15 and TRBJ2-7): DAMVIQNPRYQVTQFGKPVTLSCSQTLNHNVMYWYQQKSSQAPKLLFHYYDKDFNNEADTPDNFQSRRPNTSFCFLDIRSPGLGDTAMYLCATSRGFSSYEQYFGPGTRLTVT.

The rearrangement uses TRBV6-1 and TRBJ1-1; D is unclear. Deletions cut 1 base from V and 4 bases from J, with 10 bases between. The CDR3 runs 14 residues. Germline V gives CDR1 MNHNS, CDR2 SASEGT. The CDR3 DNA is TGTGCCAGCAGTGAAGGTTGGACCCCCACTGAAGCTTTCTTT. Translation: CASSEGWTPTEAFF.

The chain is built from TRBV5-1 and TRBJ2-7; D perhaps matches TRBD2 (5 bases). This CDR3 has 15 residues. Trimming shortened V by 0 bases and J by 6 bases, and 16 bases separated the two germline ends. Per germline, CDR1 SGHRS and CDR2 YFSETQ. The CDR3 loop reads CASSLETSWPSEQYF. In DNA, the CDR3 is TGCGCCAGCAGCTTGGAAACTAGTTGGCCCTCCGAGCAGTACTTC.

The V gene is TRBV6-1, the J gene TRBJ2-7, with 11 nucleotides matching TRBD2. V trimming: 5 bases; J trimming: 4 bases; junction bases outside the gene matches: 7. From germline, CDR1 is MNHNS and CDR2 SASEGT. CDR3 length: 15 residues. The CDR3 reads CASSRTSGGRYEQYF. The CDR3 DNA reads TGTGCCAGCAGTAGAACTAGCGGGGGTCGGTACGAGCAGTACTTC.

This chain uses TRBV4-3 with TRBJ2-2; D call uncertain. V was cut by 0 bases and J by 7 bases, with 6 bases left in between. The germline V gene has CDR1 LGHNA and CDR2 YSLEER. CDR3 length: 13 amino acids. CDR3 residues: CASSQDGVGELFF. CDR3 in DNA: TGCGCCAGCAGCCAAGATGGGGTCGGGGAGCTGTTTTTT.

The table lists this clone with a few counts. This chain links TRBV9 with TRBJ1-5; TRBD1 matches at 8 bases. Germline CDR1 and CDR2: SGDLS and YYNGEE. The CDR3 has 15 residues. After removal of 2 bases from V and 4 bases from J, the junction contained 5 bases not matched to a gene. CDR3 nucleotides: TGTGCCAGCAGCGTGCAGGGGGCGTTTAATCAGCCCCAGCATTTT. Its protein is CASSVQGAFNQPQHF.

The rearrangement uses TRBV25-1 and TRBJ1-1; TRBD1 matches at 9 bases. The CDR3 consists of 16 residues. The germline CDR1 and CDR2 sequences are MGHDK and SYGVNS. V trimming: 4 bases; J trimming: 3 bases; junction bases outside the gene matches: 9. The CDR3 protein is CASSAGSGTGYTEAFF. CDR3 coding DNA: TGTGCCAGCAGTGCTGGCTCCGGGACAGGGTACACTGAAGCTTTCTTT. Combining the CDR3 with reference TRBV25-1 and TRBJ1-1 gives the whole variable domain EADIYQTPRYLVIGTGKKITLECSQTMGHDKMYWYQQDPGMELHLIHYSYGVNSTEKGDLSSESTVSRIRTEHFPLTLESARPSHTSQYLCASSAGSGTGYTEAFFGQGTRLTVV.

V and J are TRBV19 and TRBJ2-5; D is uncertain. The V end was cut by 4 bases, the J end by 0 bases, with 6 bases between. The CDR3 loop spans 13 amino acids. Germline V gene data show CDR1 as LNHDA and CDR2 as SQIVND (reference sequence). Written as DNA, the CDR3 is TGTGCCAGTAGTACCCAGCACCAAGAGACCCAGTACTTC. Translation: CASSTQHQETQYF. Variable domain in full (rest from reference TRBV19 and TRBJ2-5): DGGITQSPKYLFRKEGQNVTLSCEQNLNHDAMYWYRQDPGQGLRLIYYSQIVNDFQKGDIAEGYSVSREKKESFPLTVTSAQKNPTAFYLCASSTQHQETQYFGPGTRLLVL.

Here the CDR3 reads CASSLARGATNEKLFF. CDR3 coding DNA: TGCGCCAGCAGCTTGGCCCGAGGGGCAACTAATGAAAAACTGTTTTTT. V and J are TRBV5-1 and TRBJ1-4; D perhaps matches TRBD1 (5 bases). CDR1 is SGHRS and CDR2 is YFSETQ in the germline V gene. The CDR3 consists of 16 residues. The V and J ends lost 0 bases and 0 bases respectively, with 9 bases between them. Full variable domain (outside the CDR3, taken from reference TRBV5-1 and TRBJ1-4): KAGVTQTPRYLIKTRGQQVTLSCSPISGHRSVSWYQQTPGQGLQFLFEYFSETQRNKGNFPGRFSGRQFSNSRSEMNVSTLELGDSALYLCASSLARGATNEKLFFGSGTQLSVL.

The chain combines TRBV29-1 with TRBJ2-1; the D is unclear. Germline CDR1 reads SQVTM; CDR2 reads ANQGSEA. The CDR3 sequence is 12 residues long. Trimming removed 4 bases from V and 8 bases from J, with 12 bases in between. As DNA, the CDR3 is TGCAGCGTTGGCCGTAGCCTTCATGAGCAGTTCTTC. This gives the protein CSVGRSLHEQFF.

Written as DNA, the CDR3 is TGTGCCAGCGGCAGGGACGGCAATCAGCCCCAGCATTTT. It is translated as CASGRDGNQPQHF. The rearrangement uses TRBV7-9 and TRBJ1-5; D is possibly TRBD1 (5 bases). Trimming left V 8 bases short and J 2 bases short, with 10 bases between. There are 13 residues in the CDR3. Germline loops: CDR1 SEHNR, CDR2 FQNEAQ (reference sequence).

The chain joins TRBV19 to TRBJ1-1, with D perhaps TRBD1 (6 bases). Germline-derived CDR1 and CDR2 are LNHDA and SQIVND (reference sequence). The CDR3 extends over 13 amino acids. V shed 5 bases and J shed 4 bases, with 11 bases lying between them. CDR3 DNA sequence: TGTGCCAGTAGTTTACAGGGACCCACTGAAGCTTTCTTT. It yields the protein CASSLQGPTEAFF.

This chain links TRBV27 with TRBJ2-7; TRBD1 might be the D (6 bases). Looked up from germline, CDR1 is MNHEY and CDR2 is SMNVEV (reference sequence). The V and J ends lost 3 bases and 6 bases respectively, with 12 bases between them. CDR3 length equals 13 residues. DNA for the CDR3: TGTGCCAGCAGTTTGCCACAGGGAAGCGAGCAGTACTTC. Amino acids: CASSLPQGSEQYF.

This chain links TRBV25-1 with TRBJ2-6, with 7 bases lining up with TRBD2. CDR3 size: 18 residues. In germline, CDR1 is MGHDK, CDR2 SYGVNS. The ends lost 1 base at V and 0 bases at J; junction bases unmatched: 6. CDR3 region: CASSELGGGSSGANVLTF. DNA for the CDR3: TGTGCCAGCAGTGAATTAGGCGGGGGAAGCTCTGGGGCCAACGTCCTGACTTTC.

This clone has only one observation. The chain carries TRBV7-2 and TRBJ1-5; no clear D. The ends were cut back, 0 bases at V and 5 bases at J, with 8 bases in the middle. The germline gives CDR1 SGHTA, CDR2 FQGNSA. CDR3 length: 14 residues. In DNA form, the CDR3 reads TGTGCCAGCAGCTTAGCTATCGGATATCAGCCCCAGCATTTT. It is translated as CASSLAIGYQPQHF.